Following are 28 T cell receptor beta chains from one sample sequenced in a study of beta chain features in type 1 diabetes. The study's findings and limits: For Type 1 diabetes patients, all four CD4+ subsets carried TCRB CDR3s that were moderately but significantly shorter.

No antigen is known for these receptors. Sequencing targeted expressed TCRB transcripts, as all isolated RNA had been reverse transcribed. Profiled with immunoSEQ multiplex PCR; TCRdb holds only in-frame clones, not every one. This sample has 200,000 to 250,000 clones, with 16% found just once. The material sequenced was naive CD4+ T cells from blood. The receptors come from a man aged 25 to 45 with type 1 diabetes.

A few counts support this clone. The chain recombines TRBV19 with TRBJ2-4, with 7 bases aligning to TRBD2. There are 11 residues in the CDR3. CDR1 is LNHDA, CDR2 SQIVND, per germline (reference sequence). With 7 bases clipped from V and 11 bases from J, the junction kept 5 bases outside the gene matches. The CDR3 coding sequence is TGTGCCAGTAATGGAGCGGGGTTTCAGTACTTC. It is translated as CASNGAGFQYF.

This clone was seen more than once but under ten times. The V gene is TRBV5-1, the J gene TRBJ2-1, with 7 bases matching TRBD1. Per the germline V gene, CDR1 is SGHRS and CDR2 is YFSETQ. The CDR3 is 14 amino acids. V lost 4 bases to trimming and J lost 5 bases; unmatched junction nucleotides: 6. The CDR3 spells CASSDPQGNNEQFF. CDR3 coding DNA: TGCGCCAGCAGCGACCCACAGGGGAACAATGAGCAGTTCTTC.

As DNA, the CDR3 is TGTGCCAGCCGTGCGGGGGTAAACACTGAAGCTTTCTTT. Amino acids: CASRAGVNTEAFF. This chain joins TRBV27 and TRBJ1-1, with TRBD1 as a possible D gene (5 bases). CDR3 length: 13 residues. Trimming left V 8 bases short and J 2 bases short, with 12 bases between. Germline V gives CDR1 MNHEY, CDR2 SMNVEV (reference sequence).

This clone was counted between two and nine times. This sequence joins TRBV7-9 and TRBJ2-3; D is perhaps TRBD1 (5 bases). Looked up from germline, CDR1 is SEHNR and CDR2 is FQNEAQ (reference sequence). The V gene lost 2 bases and the J gene lost 9 bases, with 6 bases spanning the gap. CDR3 length: 11 residues. The CDR3 spells CASSLQGTQYF. In nucleotides, the CDR3 is TGTGCCAGCAGCTTACAGGGCACGCAGTATTTT.

CDR3 sequence: CAYAVGPGNTIYF. The CDR3 DNA is TGTGCCTATGCAGTGGGACCTGGAAACACCATATATTTT. V is TRBV30 and J is TRBJ1-3; D possibly corresponds to TRBD1 (5 bases). This CDR3 contains 13 residues. Germline assignment: CDR1 GTSNPN and CDR2 SVGIG (reference sequence). Trimming removed 7 bases from V and 2 bases from J, with 12 bases in between. Based on the CDR3 plus reference TRBV30 and TRBJ1-3, the full variable domain is SQTIHQWPATLVQPVGSPLSLECTVEGTSNPNLYWYRQAAGRGLQLLFYSVGIGQISSEVPQNLSASRPQDRQFILSSKKLLLSDSGFYLCAYAVGPGNTIYFGEGSWLTVV.

The chain couples TRBV4-1 to TRBJ2-3, with TRBD2 identical over 9 bases. The germline V gene encodes CDR1 MGHRA and CDR2 YSYEKL. The CDR3 runs 17 residues. Trimming took 4 bases from V and 1 from J; bases not matched to a gene: 9. The chain's CDR3 is CASSRTVAGVGTDTQYF. CDR3 nucleotide sequence: TGCGCCAGCAGCCGAACGGTAGCGGGAGTGGGCACAGATACGCAGTATTTT.

The chain's CDR3 is CASSRGQGYYEQYF. CDR3 nucleotides: TGTGCCAGCAGTCGTGGACAGGGTTACTACGAGCAGTACTTC. The chain couples TRBV27 to TRBJ2-7; 8 positions match TRBD1. V was pared by 5 bases and J by 3 bases, with 6 bases of the junction left unmatched. Per germline, CDR1 MNHEY and CDR2 SMNVEV (reference sequence). CDR3 length equals 14 residues.

The CDR3 protein is CASSFIFTDTQYF. CDR3 bases: TGTGCCAGCAGTTTCATCTTCACAGATACGCAGTATTTT. V usage is TRBV27 and J usage is TRBJ2-3; D not certain. The CDR3 length is 13 residues. Trimming shortened V by 3 bases and J by 2 bases, and 6 bases separated the two germline ends. Germline V gene sequence: CDR1 MNHEY, CDR2 SMNVEV (reference sequence).

CDR3 sequence (DNA): TGTGCCAGCTCACCACCGATCAATCAGCCCCAGCATTTT. Translation: CASSPPINQPQHF. The gene calls are TRBV18 and TRBJ1-5; D not certain. The CDR3 covers 13 residues. V lost 0 bases and J lost 3, with 3 bases in between. The germline CDR1 and CDR2 sequences are KGHSH and LQKENI.

The J gene is TRBJ2-3, the V gene TRBV5-1; tentative D call: TRBD2 (5 bases). The V gene's germline CDR1 is SGHRS and CDR2 YFSETQ. The V gene lost 0 bases and the J gene lost 2 bases, with 10 bases spanning the gap. The CDR3 is 15 residues long. The CDR3: CASSLDPGITDTQYF. In DNA, the CDR3 is TGCGCCAGCAGCTTGGACCCGGGGATCACAGATACGCAGTATTTT.

The J gene is TRBJ1-1, the V gene TRBV30; D may be TRBD1 (5 bases). Per the germline V gene, CDR1 is GTSNPN and CDR2 is SVGIG (reference sequence). With 2 bases removed from V and 2 bases from J, the gap between germline ends came to 9 bases. The CDR3 covers 13 residues. CDR3 amino acids: CAWSTQGNTEAFF. The CDR3 DNA sequence: TGTGCCTGGAGTACCCAGGGAAACACTGAAGCTTTCTTT.

This clone was detected a few times. The chain recombines TRBV23-1 with TRBJ2-1; D remains ambiguous. TRBV23-1 is given ORF status, its function remaining uncertain. V lost 9 bases to trimming and J lost 4 bases, with 13 bases between them. This CDR3 has 13 residues. This CDR3 reads CASLVNEYNEQFF. The CDR3 bases are TGCGCCAGTCTGGTGAACGAATACAATGAGCAGTTCTTC.

This clone came up a few times. CDR3 sequence reads: CASSLFSATHANTGELFF. CDR3 DNA sequence: TGTGCCAGCAGCTTATTTAGCGCGACACACGCGAACACCGGGGAGCTGTTTTTT. The V and J genes are TRBV7-9 and TRBJ2-2; the D gene is possibly TRBD2 (5 bases). Germline V gene sequence: CDR1 SEHNR, CDR2 FQNEAQ (reference sequence). This CDR3 spans 18 amino acids. V was cut by 2 bases and J by 0 bases, with 16 bases left in between.

This chain uses TRBV16 with TRBJ2-1; 8 bases align to TRBD1. The CDR3 covers 15 residues. Germline CDR1 reads KGHSY; CDR2 reads FQNENV. The V gene end was trimmed by 1 base and the J gene end by 7 bases; junction bases not matched to a gene: 6. CDR3 nucleotide sequence: TGTGCCAGCAGCCAATACCAGGGGGCTAGTAATGAGCAGTTCTTC. Its translation: CASSQYQGASNEQFF.

The chain has TRBV18 and TRBJ2-2; a possible D gene is TRBD2 (5 bases). This CDR3 spans 14 amino acids. Germline CDR1 KGHSH, CDR2 LQKENI. Deletions cut 1 base from V and 7 bases from J, with 10 bases between. CDR3 coding DNA: TGTGCCAGCTCACCACAAGAGGGTCGCGGGGAGCTGTTTTTT. Protein sequence: CASSPQEGRGELFF.

A few counts support this clone. This rearrangement joins TRBV30 to TRBJ2-2; D not resolved. There are 13 residues in the CDR3. Germline V gene sequence: CDR1 GTSNPN, CDR2 SVGIG (reference sequence). Trimming left V 6 bases short and J 1 base short, with 9 bases between. In DNA, the CDR3 is TGTGCCTGCCCCAGTCGGAACACCGGGGAGCTGTTTTTT. Its protein is CACPSRNTGELFF.

This clone was seen more than once but under ten times. The V call is TRBV28, the J call TRBJ2-7, with D possibly being TRBD2 (6 bases). Looked up from germline, CDR1 is MDHEN and CDR2 is SYDVKM. The CDR3 runs to 15 residues. Trimming removed 5 bases from V and 0 bases from J, with 14 bases in between. CDR3 sequence: CASSPRDWSSYEQYF. The DNA for the CDR3 is TGTGCCAGCAGTCCCAGGGACTGGAGCTCCTACGAGCAGTACTTC.

This clone occurred a few times. This chain uses TRBV4-2 with TRBJ2-5; D is possibly TRBD2 (5 bases). Germline CDR1 is LGHNA and CDR2 is YNFKEQ. The V gene lost 0 bases and the J gene lost 5 bases, with 13 bases spanning the gap. This CDR3 is built from 15 residues. CDR3 DNA sequence: TGTGCCAGCAGCCAAGATGGGAGAGCAGACGAGACCCAGTACTTC. Translating it yields CASSQDGRADETQYF.

This clone was counted between two and nine times. The chain links TRBV5-6 to TRBJ2-3; the D is unclear. The CDR3 has 12 residues. Germline V gives CDR1 SGHDT, CDR2 YYEEEE. The V gene lost 1 base and the J gene lost 9 bases, with 9 bases spanning the gap. The CDR3, as DNA: TGTGCCAGCAGCTTGAGTCGTAGGACGCAGTATTTT. It translates to CASSLSRRTQYF.

This clone was found a few times. This chain joins TRBV7-2 and TRBJ2-4; D is undetermined. V lost 1 base and J 9 bases, leaving 4 bases between the germline ends. Germline CDR1 and CDR2: SGHTA and FQGNSA. CDR3 length: 11 residues. In DNA form, the CDR3 reads TGTGCCAGCAGCTTAGACGTCATTCAGTACTTC. Translation gives CASSLDVIQYF.

As concerns this clone: This CDR3 is also generated by other DNA sequences in the sample. The chain has TRBV29-1 and TRBJ2-3; the D is unclear. V was cut by 6 bases and J by 0 bases, with 4 bases left in between. This CDR3 region has 11 residues. Germline CDR1 is SQVTM and CDR2 is ANQGSEA. The CDR3 coding sequence is TGCAGCGTGGGGAGCACAGATACGCAGTATTTT. Translation: CSVGSTDTQYF.

J is TRBJ1-5 and V is TRBV15; weak D call: TRBD1 (5 bases). Between the trimmed V and J ends, which lost 8 bases and 5 bases, there was a span of 13 bases. Germline V gene lookup returns CDR1 LNHNV and CDR2 YYDKDF (reference sequence). This CDR3 region has 13 residues. The CDR3 coding sequence is TGTGCCACCTCCCGGGACGGTTATCAGCCCCAGCATTTT. Its translation is CATSRDGYQPQHF. The full variable domain, completed using reference TRBV15 and TRBJ1-5, is DAMVIQNPRYQVTQFGKPVTLSCSQTLNHNVMYWYQQKSSQAPKLLFHYYDKDFNNEADTPDNFQSRRPNTSFCFLDIRSPGLGDTAMYLCATSRDGYQPQHFGDGTRLSIL.

This chain links TRBV4-3 with TRBJ2-7; D could derive from TRBD1 or TRBD2 (5 bases each). V was clipped by 0 bases and J by 6 bases, with 12 bases between them. The CDR3 consists of 14 residues. Looked up from germline, CDR1 is LGHNA and CDR2 is YSLEER. The CDR3 region is CASSQEVGTGEQYF. The CDR3 DNA sequence: TGCGCCAGCAGCCAAGAGGTCGGGACCGGCGAGCAGTACTTC.

The chain is built from TRBV7-2 and TRBJ2-1, with 7 bases identical to TRBD1. V was pared by 5 bases and J by 9 bases, with 7 bases of the junction left unmatched. There are 13 residues in the CDR3. Germline V CDR1 and CDR2: SGHTA, FQGNSA. The CDR3 loop reads CASSRLTGFEQFF. The CDR3 DNA reads TGTGCCAGCAGCAGGCTGACAGGGTTTGAGCAGTTCTTC.

This rearrangement joins TRBV6-5 to TRBJ2-3; D might be TRBD2 (5 bases). Deletions cut 6 bases from V and 6 bases from J, with 10 bases between. Looked up from germline, CDR1 is MNHEY and CDR2 is SVGAGI. This CDR3 comprises 12 residues. The CDR3 sequence: CASRSRGDTQYF. CDR3 nucleotides: TGTGCCAGCAGATCGAGAGGGGATACGCAGTATTTT.

V usage is TRBV11-2 and J usage is TRBJ2-1; D ambiguous. Germline V CDR1 and CDR2: SGHAT, FQNNGV. V lost 1 base, J lost 8 bases, and 6 bases lay in between. This CDR3 has 12 amino acids. The CDR3 coding sequence is TGTGCCAGCAGCTTAGGGTTCGATGAGCAGTTCTTC. This sequence encodes CASSLGFDEQFF.

This clone occurred a few times. This sequence joins TRBV20-1 and TRBJ1-1; the D is unclear. CDR3 size: 9 residues. Germline V gives CDR1 DFQATT, CDR2 SNEGSKA (reference sequence). Between the trimmed V and J ends, which lost 6 bases and 6 bases, there was a span of 5 bases. DNA of the CDR3: TGCAGTGCGGCCCCTGAAGCTTTCTTT. Protein: CSAAPEAFF.

This sequence joins TRBV4-1 and TRBJ2-1, with D possibly TRBD2 on 5 matching bases. This CDR3 has 13 amino acids. Germline V gene sequence: CDR1 MGHRA, CDR2 YSYEKL. Trimming left V 4 bases short and J 8 bases short, with 12 bases between. In DNA form, the CDR3 reads TGCGCCAGCAGCCCGATCGGGGATCATGAGCAGTTCTTC. It codes for CASSPIGDHEQFF.